Below, 11 T cell receptor beta chains from the same sample are listed, as sequenced in a study of OX40 agonist ivuxolimab in advanced cancers. Assay: immunoSEQ multiplex PCR; the TCRdb copy retains only in-frame clones and omits some. The sample includes 8,500 to 14,000 clones, around four fifths of them seen just once. Sequenced material: CD4+ or CD8+ T cells sorted from blood, taken in a trial of the OX40 agonist ivuxolimab. Receptors were obtained from an adult with an advanced solid tumor such as melanoma, head and neck, liver or kidney cancer.

In regard to this clone: The junction departs from germline at one end; a sequencing error may be responsible. The rearrangement joins TRBV5-1 to TRBJ2-2; maybe TRBD1 (6 bases). The CDR3 is 14 residues long. Per germline, CDR1 SGHRS and CDR2 YFSETQ. The CDR3 sequence is CASSLNQGTAELFF. CDR3 nucleotide sequence: TGCGCCAGCAGCTTGAACCAGGGGACCGCGGAGCTGTTTTTT. The variable domain in full, completed from reference TRBV5-1 and TRBJ2-2, reads KAGVTQTPRYLIKTRGQQVTLSCSPISGHRSVSWYQQTPGQGLQFLFEYFSETQRNKGNFPGRFSGRQFSNSRSEMNVSTLELGDSALYLCASSLNQGTAELFFGEGSRLTVL.

This clone was found a few times. The chain employs TRBV27 and TRBJ2-1; D is unclear. Germline lookup yields CDR1 MNHEY and CDR2 SMNVEV (reference sequence). The germline V and J ends were trimmed by 3 bases and 0 bases, with 9 bases remaining between them. CDR3 length: 15 residues. This chain's CDR3 is CASSLDQTSYNEQFF. The CDR3 DNA sequence: TGTGCCAGCAGTTTGGATCAGACCTCCTACAATGAGCAGTTCTTC.

V usage is TRBV12-5 and J usage is TRBJ2-4; D remains unclear. Trimming pared 1 base from V and 14 bases from J, leaving 9 bases between. The CDR3 contains 11 residues. Germline V gives CDR1 LGHNT, CDR2 FRNRAP. CDR3 residues: CASGLGPVKYF. The DNA for the CDR3 is TGTGCTAGTGGTTTGGGGCCGGTTAAGTACTTC. The entire variable domain, with the rest obtained from reference TRBV12-5 and TRBJ2-4, is as follows: DARVTQTPRHKVTEMGQEVTMRCQPILGHNTVFWYRQTMMQGLELLAYFRNRAPLDDSGMPKDRFSAEMPDATLATLKIQPSEPRDSAVYFCASGLGPVKYFGAGTRLSVL.

The V and J genes are TRBV15 and TRBJ1-3, with D perhaps matching TRBD1 (5 bases). The germline V and J ends were trimmed by 5 bases and 0 bases, with 14 bases remaining between them. The CDR3 consists of 16 residues. Germline loops: CDR1 LNHNV, CDR2 YYDKDF (reference sequence). The CDR3 DNA reads TGTGCCACCAGCCCGAATTGGGGCGACTCTGGAAACACCATATATTTT. Its translation is CATSPNWGDSGNTIYF.

The genes are TRBV25-1 and TRBJ2-1; 8 positions agree with TRBD2. The CDR3 is made up of 13 amino acids. CDR1 and CDR2 (germline): MGHDK, SYGVNS. The trim removed 4 bases at V and 9 bases at J, leaving 5 bases unmatched. This chain's CDR3 is CASSVTAGGEQFF. CDR3 nucleotides: TGTGCCAGCAGTGTTACGGCGGGGGGTGAGCAGTTCTTC.

The CDR3 here is CASSLAAGGNTGELFF. The CDR3 nucleotides read TGTGCCAGCAGCTTAGCAGCGGGGGGCAACACCGGGGAGCTGTTTTTT. The gene calls are TRBV7-9 and TRBJ2-2, with 9 bases that match TRBD2. The junction had 1 base not matched to a gene; V was cut back by 0 bases and J by 2 bases. The CDR3 runs 16 residues. Germline V gene sequence: CDR1 SEHNR, CDR2 FQNEAQ (reference sequence).

The J gene is TRBJ2-7, the V gene TRBV27, with D maybe TRBD2 (5 bases). The V gene lost 3 bases and the J gene lost 6 bases, with 9 bases spanning the gap. This CDR3 has 12 amino acids. The V gene's germline CDR1 is MNHEY and CDR2 SMNVEV (reference sequence). CDR3 region: CASSLGDGEQYF. The CDR3 DNA is TGTGCCAGCAGTTTGGGAGACGGCGAGCAGTACTTC.

Note on this clone: Other DNA sequences in the same sample also yield this CDR3. DNA of the CDR3: TGTGCCAGCAGTTTATGGGGTGGCGAGCAGTACTTC. Its protein is CASSLWGGEQYF. V gene TRBV27 combines with J gene TRBJ2-7, with D hard to call. Germline loops: CDR1 MNHEY, CDR2 SMNVEV (reference sequence). The ends were cut back, 1 base at V and 6 bases at J, with 7 bases in the middle. This CDR3 has 12 amino acids.

The CDR3 sequence is CASRGQERINEQFF. Written as DNA, the CDR3 is TGTGCCAGCAGGGGACAGGAAAGGATCAATGAGCAGTTCTTC. This chain joins TRBV27 and TRBJ2-1; 8 bases agree with TRBD1. With V trimmed by 6 bases and J by 6 bases, 7 bases remained unmatched. The CDR3 runs to 14 residues. From germline, CDR1 is MNHEY and CDR2 SMNVEV (reference sequence).

The rearrangement joins TRBV4-1 to TRBJ2-3; D remains unclear. V lost 2 bases to trimming and J lost 0 bases, with 9 bases between them. The CDR3 covers 15 residues. Germline assignment: CDR1 MGHRA and CDR2 YSYEKL. The CDR3, as DNA: TGCGCCAGCAGCCAAACAGCCTCTAGCACAGATACGCAGTATTTT. Protein sequence: CASSQTASSTDTQYF.

This chain joins TRBV7-2 and TRBJ2-3; tentatively, D is TRBD2 (6 bases). In germline, CDR1 is SGHTA, CDR2 FQGNSA. The CDR3 loop spans 17 amino acids. The V and J ends lost 2 bases and 4 bases respectively, with 19 bases between them. CDR3 sequence reads: CASSLRGRGNGADTQYF. The CDR3 DNA is TGTGCCAGCAGCTTAAGAGGCCGGGGGAACGGCGCAGATACGCAGTATTTT. The complete variable domain, with remaining parts taken from reference TRBV7-2 and TRBJ2-3, reads GAGVSQSPSNKVTEKGKDVELRCDPISGHTALYWYRQSLGQGLEFLIYFQGNSAPDKSGLPSDRFSAERTGGSVSTLTIQRTQQEDSAVYLCASSLRGRGNGADTQYFGPGTRLTVL.